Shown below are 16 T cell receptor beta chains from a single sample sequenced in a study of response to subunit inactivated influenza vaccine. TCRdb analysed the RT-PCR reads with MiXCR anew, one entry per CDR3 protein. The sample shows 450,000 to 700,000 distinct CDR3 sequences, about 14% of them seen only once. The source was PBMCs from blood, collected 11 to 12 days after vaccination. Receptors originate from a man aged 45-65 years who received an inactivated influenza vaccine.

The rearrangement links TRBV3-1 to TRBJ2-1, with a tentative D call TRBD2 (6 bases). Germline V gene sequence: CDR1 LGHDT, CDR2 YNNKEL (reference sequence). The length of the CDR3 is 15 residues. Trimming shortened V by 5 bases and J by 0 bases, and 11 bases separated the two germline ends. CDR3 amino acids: CASSGRDFSYNEQFF. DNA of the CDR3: TGTGCCAGCAGCGGCCGGGACTTCTCCTACAATGAGCAGTTCTTC.

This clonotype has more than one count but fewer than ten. The CDR3 sequence is CASSSRASSGTEAFF. The CDR3 nucleotides read TGTGCCAGCAGTTCCCGGGCCTCAAGCGGCACTGAAGCTTTCTTT. This chain joins TRBV12-3 or TRBV12-4 and TRBJ1-1; D unresolved. CDR3 length: 15 amino acids. Trimming took 4 bases from V and 4 from J, leaving 16 bases between them.

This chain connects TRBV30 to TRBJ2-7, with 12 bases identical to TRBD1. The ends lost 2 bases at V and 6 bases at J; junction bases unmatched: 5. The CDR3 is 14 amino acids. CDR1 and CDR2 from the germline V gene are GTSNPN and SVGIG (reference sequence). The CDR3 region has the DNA TGTGCCTGGAGTCGGGACAGGGGGCTAGGCGAGCAGTACTTC. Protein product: CAWSRDRGLGEQYF. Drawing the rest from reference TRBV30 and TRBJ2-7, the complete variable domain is SQTIHQWPATLVQPVGSPLSLECTVEGTSNPNLYWYRQAAGRGLQLLFYSVGIGQISSEVPQNLSASRPQDRQFILSSKKLLLSDSGFYLCAWSRDRGLGEQYFGPGTRLTVT.

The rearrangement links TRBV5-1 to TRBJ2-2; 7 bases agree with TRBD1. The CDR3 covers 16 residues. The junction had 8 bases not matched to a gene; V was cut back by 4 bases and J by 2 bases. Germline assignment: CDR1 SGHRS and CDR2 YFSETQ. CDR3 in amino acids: CASSTGTADNTGELFF. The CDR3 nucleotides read TGCGCCAGCAGCACAGGGACAGCGGACAACACCGGGGAGCTGTTTTTT.

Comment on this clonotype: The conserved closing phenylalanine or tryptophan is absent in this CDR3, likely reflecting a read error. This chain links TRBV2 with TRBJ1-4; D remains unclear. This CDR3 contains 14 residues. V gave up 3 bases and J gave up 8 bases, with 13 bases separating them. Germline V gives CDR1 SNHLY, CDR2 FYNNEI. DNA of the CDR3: TGTGCCAGCAGTGAGAGTGCGGGGATGGAAAAACTGTTTCTT. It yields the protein CASSESAGMEKLFL.

CDR3 sequence (DNA): TGCAGTGCTAGATCGGGGCGTGGTCTAACCTACGAGCAGTACTTC. Its protein is CSARSGRGLTYEQYF. J is TRBJ2-7 and V is TRBV20-1; D is tentatively TRBD1 or TRBD2 (5 bases each). From germline, CDR1 is DFQATT and CDR2 SNEGSKA (reference sequence). Trimming took 2 bases from V and 2 from J, leaving 16 bases between them. The CDR3 runs 15 residues.

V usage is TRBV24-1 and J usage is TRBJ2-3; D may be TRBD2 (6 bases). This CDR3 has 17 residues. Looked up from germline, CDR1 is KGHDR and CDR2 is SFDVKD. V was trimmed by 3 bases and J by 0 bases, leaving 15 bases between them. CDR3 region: CATSDPVSGPSTDTQYF. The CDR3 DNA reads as TGTGCCACCAGTGATCCCGTCAGCGGGCCTAGCACAGATACGCAGTATTTT.

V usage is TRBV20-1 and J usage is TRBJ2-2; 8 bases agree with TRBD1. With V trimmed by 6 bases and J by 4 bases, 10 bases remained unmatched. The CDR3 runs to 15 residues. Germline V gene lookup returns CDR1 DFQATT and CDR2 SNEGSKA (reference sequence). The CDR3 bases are TGCAGTGCGAGACGACAGGGGCGTGTCACCGGGGAGCTGTTTTTT. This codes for CSARRQGRVTGELFF.

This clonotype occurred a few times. The CDR3 protein is CASSESGLAGGKETQYF. CDR3 DNA: TGTGCCAGCAGTGAATCGGGACTAGCGGGGGGAAAAGAGACCCAGTACTTC. The V call is TRBV2, the J call TRBJ2-5, with 15 bases identical to TRBD2. The CDR3 has 17 amino acids. The trim removed 2 bases at V and 3 bases at J, leaving 4 bases unmatched. CDR1 is SNHLY and CDR2 is FYNNEI in the germline V gene.

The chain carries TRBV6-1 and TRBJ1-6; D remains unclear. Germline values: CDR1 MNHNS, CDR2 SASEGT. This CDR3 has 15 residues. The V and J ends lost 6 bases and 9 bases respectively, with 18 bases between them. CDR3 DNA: TGTGCCAGCAGACTTTCCGGGAAAAGTTTTTCACCCCTCCACTTT. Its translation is CASRLSGKSFSPLHF.

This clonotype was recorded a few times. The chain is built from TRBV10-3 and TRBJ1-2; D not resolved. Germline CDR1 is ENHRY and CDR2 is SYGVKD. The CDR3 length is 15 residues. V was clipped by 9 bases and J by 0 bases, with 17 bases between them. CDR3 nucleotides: TGTGCCATTCAAACCTCACAGCGAACTAACTATGGCTACACCTTC. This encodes CAIQTSQRTNYGYTF.

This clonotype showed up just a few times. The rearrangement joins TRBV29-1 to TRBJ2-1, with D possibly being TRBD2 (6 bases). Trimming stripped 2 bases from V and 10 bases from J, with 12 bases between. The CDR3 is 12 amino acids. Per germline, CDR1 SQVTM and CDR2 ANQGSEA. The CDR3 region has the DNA TGCAGCGTTGAACTAGCGCTGGGCGAGCAGTTCTTC. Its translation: CSVELALGEQFF.

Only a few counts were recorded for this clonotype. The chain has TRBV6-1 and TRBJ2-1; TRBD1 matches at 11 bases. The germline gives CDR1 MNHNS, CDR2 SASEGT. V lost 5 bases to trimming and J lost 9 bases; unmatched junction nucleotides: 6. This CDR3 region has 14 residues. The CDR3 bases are TGTGCCAGCAGTAGGACAGGGGGCATAGTTGAGCAGTTCTTC. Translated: CASSRTGGIVEQFF.

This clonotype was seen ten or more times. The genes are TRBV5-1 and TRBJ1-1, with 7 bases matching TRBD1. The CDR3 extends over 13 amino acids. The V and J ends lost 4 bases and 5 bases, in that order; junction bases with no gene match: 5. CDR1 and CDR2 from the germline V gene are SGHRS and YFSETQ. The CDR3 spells CASSQQGRTEAFF. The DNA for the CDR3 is TGCGCCAGCAGCCAACAGGGGAGGACTGAAGCTTTCTTT.

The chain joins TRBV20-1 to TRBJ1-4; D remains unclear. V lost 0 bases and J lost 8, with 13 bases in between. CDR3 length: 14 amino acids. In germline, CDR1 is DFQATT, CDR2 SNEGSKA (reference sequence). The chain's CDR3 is CSARDLRIREKLFF. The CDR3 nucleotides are TGCAGTGCTAGAGATCTGAGGATACGGGAAAAACTGTTTTTT.

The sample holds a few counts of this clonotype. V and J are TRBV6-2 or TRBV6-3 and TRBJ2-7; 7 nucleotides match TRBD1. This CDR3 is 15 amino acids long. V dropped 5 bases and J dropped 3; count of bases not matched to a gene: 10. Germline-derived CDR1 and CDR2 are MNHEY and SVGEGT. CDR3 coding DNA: TGTGCCAGCAGTGTCGGGGACAGCTGGATCTACGAGCAGTACTTC. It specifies CASSVGDSWIYEQYF.